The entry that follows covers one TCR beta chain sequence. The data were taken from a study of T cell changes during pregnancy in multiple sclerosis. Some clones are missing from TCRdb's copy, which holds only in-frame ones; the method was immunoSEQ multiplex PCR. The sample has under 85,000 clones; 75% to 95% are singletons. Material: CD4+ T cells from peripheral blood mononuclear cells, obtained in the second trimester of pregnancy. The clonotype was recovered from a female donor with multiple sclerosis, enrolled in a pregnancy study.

The CDR3: CASSLASTGTTLWGNTIYF. The CDR3 DNA sequence: TGTGCCAGCAGCTTAGCTTCCACAGGGACCACGCTCTGGGGAAACACCATATATTTT. The chain combines TRBV13 with TRBJ1-3; the D gene is possibly TRBD1 (6 bases). V gave up 1 base and J gave up 4 bases, with 23 bases separating them. CDR1 and CDR2 (germline): PRHDT, FYEKMQ (reference sequence). This CDR3 has 19 residues.